The T cell receptor (beta chain) under discussion was sequenced for a study of cytotoxic CD8 clonotypes in ibrutinib-treated CLL. Study-wide results and limits: Ibrutinib response saw clonality rise, and progression saw it return toward baseline. Patients had baseline clonality above age-matched healthy donors, and this clonality moved with circulating CD8+ T-cell counts. Sample timing was unmatched between remission and later-progressing patients; lymph nodes unstudied.

As to this clone: Antigen: not known.

Generated by immunoSEQ multiplex PCR, the TCRdb table keeps only in-frame clones and is missing some. The data contain some 92,000 clones, 70% to 80% of them singletons. Per germline, CDR1 SGDLS and CDR2 YYNGEE. The CDR3 runs to 17 residues. The V and J ends lost 0 bases and 0 bases respectively, with 10 bases between them. The chain uses TRBV9 and TRBJ1-6; D gene uncertain. The sample here was PBMCs, taken after 24 months of ibrutinib treatment. This clonotype originated in a human donor with chronic lymphocytic leukemia. CDR3 nucleotide sequence: TGTGCCAGCAGCGTAGCGGAAGGGAGCTCCTATAATTCACCCCTCCACTTT. It codes for CASSVAEGSSYNSPLHF.